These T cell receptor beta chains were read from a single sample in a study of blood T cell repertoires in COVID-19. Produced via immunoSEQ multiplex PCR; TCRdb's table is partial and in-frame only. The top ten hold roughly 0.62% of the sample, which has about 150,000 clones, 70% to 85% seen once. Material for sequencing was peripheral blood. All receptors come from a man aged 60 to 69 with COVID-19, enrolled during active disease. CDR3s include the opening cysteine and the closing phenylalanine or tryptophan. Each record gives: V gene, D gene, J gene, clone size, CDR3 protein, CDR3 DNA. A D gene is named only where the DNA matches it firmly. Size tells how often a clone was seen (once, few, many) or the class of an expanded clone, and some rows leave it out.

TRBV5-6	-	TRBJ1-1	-	CASRVNGVTEAFF	TGTGCCAGCAGAGTTAACGGGGTAACTGAAGCTTTCTTT
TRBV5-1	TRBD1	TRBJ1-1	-	CASSLSGGSGTEAFF	TGCGCCAGCAGCTTATCAGGGGGCAGTGGCACTGAAGCTTTCTTT
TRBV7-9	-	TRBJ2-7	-	CASSLWVEGEQYF	TGTGCCAGCAGCTTATGGGTGGAGGGCGAGCAGTACTTC
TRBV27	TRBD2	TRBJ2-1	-	CASSLRLAGEVNEQFF	TGTGCCAGCAGTCTCCGACTAGCGGGGGAGGTAAATGAGCAGTTCTTC
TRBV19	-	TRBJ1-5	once	CASSTGPERGQPQHF	TGTGCCAGTAGTACCGGACCGGAAAGGGGTCAGCCCCAGCATTTT
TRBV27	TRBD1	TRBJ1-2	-	CASSRGQGGGGYTF	TGTGCCAGCAGTCGTGGACAGGGGGGAGGGGGCTACACCTTC
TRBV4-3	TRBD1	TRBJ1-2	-	CASSLTGTENYGYTF	TGCGCCAGCAGCCTCACAGGGACAGAGAACTATGGCTACACCTTC
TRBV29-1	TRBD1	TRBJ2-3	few	CSTKSGQGAVSGTDTQYF	TGCAGCACTAAATCCGGGCAGGGGGCTGTGAGCGGCACAGATACGCAGTATTTT
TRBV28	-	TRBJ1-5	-	CASSSRQAYSNQPQHF	TGTGCCAGCAGTTCGCGACAGGCCTATAGCAATCAGCCCCAGCATTTT
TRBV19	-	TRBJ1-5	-	CASSDNRVGNSNQPQHF	TGTGCCAGTAGTGATAACAGGGTTGGAAACAGCAATCAGCCCCAGCATTTT
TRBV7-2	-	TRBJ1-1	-	CASSFVDLTEAFF	TGTGCCAGCAGCTTTGTAGATCTCACTGAAGCTTTCTTT
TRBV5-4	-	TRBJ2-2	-	CASSLYLGMNTGELFF	TGTGCCAGCAGCTTGTACCTCGGGATGAACACCGGGGAGCTGTTTTTT
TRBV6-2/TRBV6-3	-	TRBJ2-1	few	CASSYRAGDKTYNEQFF	TGTGCCAGCAGTTACAGGGCAGGGGATAAGACCTACAATGAGCAGTTCTTC
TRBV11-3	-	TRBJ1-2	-	CASSREGKRGGDGYTF	TGTGCCAGCAGCCGCGAGGGTAAGCGGGGGGGAGATGGCTACACCTTC
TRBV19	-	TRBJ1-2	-	CASEGYTF	TGTGCCAGTGAGGGCTACACCTTC
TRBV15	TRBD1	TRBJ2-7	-	CATSRGGTGTPYEQYF	TGTGCCACCAGCAGAGGAGGGACAGGGACACCCTACGAGCAGTACTTC
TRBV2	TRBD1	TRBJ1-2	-	CASSTGDGYTF	TGTGCCAGCAGTACAGGGGACGGCTACACCTTC
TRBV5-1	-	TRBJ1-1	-	CASSLQRMNTEAFF	TGCGCCAGCAGCCTCCAGCGAATGAACACTGAAGCTTTCTTT
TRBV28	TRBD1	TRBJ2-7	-	CASTLDRGYEQYF	TGTGCCAGCACCCTCGACAGGGGATACGAGCAGTACTTC
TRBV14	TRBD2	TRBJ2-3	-	CASSRNLAGADTQYF	TGTGCCAGCAGCCGAAATTTAGCGGGAGCGGATACGCAGTATTTT
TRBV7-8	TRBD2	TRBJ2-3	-	CASRPSSGRAGDTQYF	TGTGCCAGCAGACCCTCTAGCGGGAGGGCCGGGGATACGCAGTATTTT
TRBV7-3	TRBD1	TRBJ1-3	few	CASSLSDRTSGNTIYF	TGTGCCAGCAGCCTCTCGGACAGGACCTCTGGAAACACCATATATTTT
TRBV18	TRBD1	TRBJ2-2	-	CASSDYRGRYTGELFF	TGTGCCAGCTCAGACTACAGGGGGCGATACACCGGGGAGCTGTTTTTT
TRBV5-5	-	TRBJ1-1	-	CASFGLTSDTEAFF	TGTGCCAGCTTCGGATTGACCAGCGACACTGAAGCTTTCTTT
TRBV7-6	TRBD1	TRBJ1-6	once	CASSLNPGGNSPLHF	TGTGCCAGCAGCCTCAATCCAGGGGGCAATTCACCCCTCCACTTT
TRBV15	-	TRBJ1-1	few	CATSARQVMNTEAFF	TGTGCCACCAGCGCACGACAGGTGATGAACACTGAAGCTTTCTTT